This T cell receptor beta chain originates from a study of CD8 T cells in ankylosing spondylitis. The study, taken as a whole, reports: A TCR beta motif made of fewer than ten highly homologous variants seemed typical of ankylosing spondylitis blood. Significant enrichment of disease-linked clones was reported in matched ankylosing spondylitis synovial fluid. Disease-linked clones proved CD8+ and comparatively uncommon in peripheral blood. Earlier reports found some motif variants in synovial fluid and blood in reactive arthritis.

A word on this clonotype: Antigen specificity is unknown.

This CDR3 contains 17 residues. From germline, CDR1 is MDHEN and CDR2 SYDVKM. V lost 6 bases, J lost 8 bases, and 15 bases stayed unmatched. 5'-RACE, quantitative and with molecular barcodes, yielded the TCR beta libraries. Each CDR3 protein gets one entry after TCRdb re-called the 5' RACE reads with MiXCR. The sample lists 330,000 or so distinct CDR3 sequences; under 8.5% were seen once. The sequence came from a male donor with ankylosing spondylitis. The sample consisted of blood, either unsorted or a sorted T cell fraction (not recorded which). V and J are TRBV28 and TRBJ1-4; the match to TRBD1 covers 10 bases. The CDR3 reads CASSEDDRGREHEKLFF. The CDR3 region has the DNA TGTGCCAGCAGCGAGGACGACAGGGGGCGCGAGCACGAAAAACTGTTTTTT.